What follows are 10 T cell receptor beta chains derived from one specimen sequenced in a study of blood T cell repertoires in COVID-19. Clones were sequenced by immunoSEQ multiplex PCR, and TCRdb holds only the in-frame ones, with some missing. The top ten clones hold around 4.2% of a sample with 130,000 or so clones, about nine tenths of them seen once. Sequences were obtained from peripheral blood. These receptor sequences come from a man between 35 and 55 years old with acute or convalescent COVID-19.

V gene TRBV7-2 combines with J gene TRBJ1-2; D possibly corresponds to TRBD1 (6 bases). This CDR3 has 14 amino acids. Between the trimmed V and J ends, which lost 5 bases and 5 bases, there was a span of 15 bases. Germline CDR1 reads SGHTA; CDR2 reads FQGNSA. CDR3 DNA sequence: TGTGCCAGCAGCACCCGGACAGAGTCTTATGGCTACACCTTC. Its protein is CASSTRTESYGYTF.

The chain couples TRBV7-2 to TRBJ1-3; TRBD1 matches 9 bases. This CDR3 has 17 amino acids. The germline CDR1 and CDR2 sequences are SGHTA and FQGNSA. V gave up 5 bases and J gave up 3 bases; unmatched junction bases: 11. CDR3 DNA sequence: TGTGCCAGCAGCCACCTCTCCGGGACAGGGATTGGAAACACCATATATTTT. Protein sequence: CASSHLSGTGIGNTIYF.

This clone was counted a single time. This chain joins TRBV27 and TRBJ1-4; maybe TRBD1 (5 bases). Trimming removed 3 bases from V and 1 base from J, with 9 bases in between. Germline values: CDR1 MNHEY, CDR2 SMNVEV (reference sequence). This CDR3 region has 15 residues. Here the CDR3 DNA reads TGTGCCAGCAGTTTCGTGGGGCGAACTAATGAAAAACTGTTTTTT. Encoded protein: CASSFVGRTNEKLFF.

The V call is TRBV29-1, the J call TRBJ2-7; TRBD2 aligns across 9 bases. Per the germline V gene, CDR1 is SQVTM and CDR2 is ANQGSEA. The CDR3 has 15 residues. The trim removed 5 bases at V and 6 bases at J, leaving 14 bases unmatched. The DNA of the CDR3 is TGCAGCGTTCTTTTCAATAGCGGGAGTTCGAGCGAGCAGTACTTC. Amino acids: CSVLFNSGSSSEQYF.

The chain carries TRBV6-5 and TRBJ1-2; possible D gene TRBD1, 5 bases. V shed 6 bases and J shed 4 bases, with 12 bases lying between them. Germline values: CDR1 MNHEY, CDR2 SVGAGI. The CDR3 has 13 amino acids. CDR3 in amino acids: CASRSQVPYGYTF. DNA of the CDR3: TGTGCCAGCAGATCACAGGTCCCCTATGGCTACACCTTC.

The V gene is TRBV5-4, the J gene TRBJ2-7; D unresolved. CDR1 and CDR2 from the germline V gene are SGHNT and YYREEE (reference sequence). Trimming stripped 2 bases from V and 4 bases from J, with 19 bases between. The CDR3 is 16 residues long. Written as DNA, the CDR3 is TGTGCCAGCAGCTTTCCGACCGGGTCGTCAAATTACGAGCAGTACTTC. It yields the protein CASSFPTGSSNYEQYF.

V usage is TRBV9 and J usage is TRBJ1-5; possible D gene TRBD1, 6 bases. V was pared by 4 bases and J by 6 bases, with 20 bases between. The germline V gene has CDR1 SGDLS and CDR2 YYNGEE. The CDR3 sequence is 16 residues long. CDR3 sequence (DNA): TGTGCCAGCAGCCCGACCCCCTCTACAGGGACTCAGCCCCAGCATTTT. It specifies CASSPTPSTGTQPQHF.

This rearrangement joins TRBV4-2 to TRBJ1-1; tentatively, D is TRBD1 (5 bases). Germline V CDR1 and CDR2: LGHNA, YNFKEQ. The CDR3 consists of 14 residues. With 0 bases removed from V and 4 bases from J, the gap between germline ends came to 9 bases. CDR3: CASSQDPRGTEAFF. The CDR3 nucleotides read TGTGCCAGCAGCCAAGATCCTAGGGGCACTGAAGCTTTCTTT.

The chain couples TRBV5-6 to TRBJ1-1; D gene unclear. Germline V gene sequence: CDR1 SGHDT, CDR2 YYEEEE. V lost 2 bases and J 4 bases, leaving 9 bases between the germline ends. There are 13 residues in the CDR3. CDR3 nucleotide sequence: TGTGCCAGCAGCTTTGAGGGTCGCACTGAAGCTTTCTTT. Amino acid sequence: CASSFEGRTEAFF.

The rearrangement uses TRBV11-3 and TRBJ2-1; 7 nucleotides line up with TRBD2. The V gene end was trimmed by 3 bases and the J gene end by 6 bases; junction bases not matched to a gene: 11. The germline V gene encodes CDR1 SGHNT and CDR2 YENEEA. CDR3 length: 16 amino acids. The chain's CDR3 is CASSFGGTTPSNEQFF. The CDR3, as DNA: TGTGCCAGCAGCTTCGGCGGGACTACCCCTTCCAATGAGCAGTTCTTC.